A selection of T cell receptor beta chains follows, all from one sample in a study of identical twins. MiXCR, applied by TCRdb to the 5' RACE reads, yields one record per CDR3 protein. The profile shows about 210,000 distinct CDR3 sequences, over 8% of them singletons. The source material was memory (CD45RO+) T cells sorted from blood. These receptors originate from a woman aged 18 to 35 in good health. Both conserved end residues are part of each CDR3. The order of the fields is D gene, J gene, V gene, clone size, CDR3 protein, CDR3 DNA. D genes are given only for firm matches. Some rows mark clone size as missing; the rest say once, few, many or name a class of expanded clone.

D gene: NA
J gene: TRBJ1-2
V gene: TRBV12-3/TRBV12-4
clone size: NA
CDR3 protein: CASSLRQQGSGGYTF
CDR3 DNA: TGTGCCAGCAGTTTACGGCAACAGGGTTCAGGTGGCTACACCTTC

D gene: TRBD2
J gene: TRBJ2-1
V gene: TRBV7-6
clone size: NA
CDR3 protein: CASSGKRDFSYNEQFF
CDR3 DNA: TGTGCCAGCAGCGGGAAGCGGGACTTCTCCTACAATGAGCAGTTCTTC

D gene: NA
J gene: TRBJ2-1
V gene: TRBV18
clone size: NA
CDR3 protein: CASSNQWGDEQFF
CDR3 DNA: TGTGCCAGCTCAAACCAGTGGGGTGATGAGCAGTTCTTC

D gene: NA
J gene: TRBJ2-3
V gene: TRBV20-1
clone size: few
CDR3 protein: CSAGESTDTQYF
CDR3 DNA: TGCAGTGCGGGGGAGAGCACAGATACGCAGTATTTT

D gene: NA
J gene: TRBJ1-3
V gene: TRBV6-1
clone size: NA
CDR3 protein: CAVLSEGGNTIYF
CDR3 DNA: TGTGCCGTCCTATCGGAGGGCGGAAACACCATATATTTT

D gene: NA
J gene: TRBJ2-5
V gene: TRBV12-3/TRBV12-4
clone size: few
CDR3 protein: CASSRSPRKTQYF
CDR3 DNA: TGTGCCAGCAGTCGTAGCCCCCGGAAGACCCAGTACTTC

D gene: NA
J gene: TRBJ1-2
V gene: TRBV7-9
clone size: NA
CDR3 protein: CASSFSTTNYGYTF
CDR3 DNA: TGTGCCAGCAGCTTTTCGACGACTAACTATGGCTACACCTTC

D gene: NA
J gene: TRBJ2-1
V gene: TRBV7-9
clone size: few
CDR3 protein: CASSGVREDYNEQFF
CDR3 DNA: TGTGCCAGCAGTGGGGTTAGGGAGGACTACAATGAGCAGTTCTTC

D gene: NA
J gene: TRBJ2-7
V gene: TRBV10-2
clone size: NA
CDR3 protein: CASSMVARGYEQYF
CDR3 DNA: TGCGCCAGCTCGATGGTGGCTAGGGGCTACGAGCAGTACTTC

D gene: NA
J gene: TRBJ2-7
V gene: TRBV2
clone size: few
CDR3 protein: CASSEWRAVTYEQYF
CDR3 DNA: TGTGCCAGCAGTGAATGGCGGGCCGTTACCTACGAGCAGTACTTC

D gene: TRBD1
J gene: TRBJ1-1
V gene: TRBV30
clone size: many
CDR3 protein: CAWTRGRGEPDTEAFF
CDR3 DNA: TGTGCCTGGACCAGGGGGCGCGGGGAACCCGACACTGAAGCTTTCTTT

D gene: NA
J gene: TRBJ2-1
V gene: TRBV12-3/TRBV12-4
clone size: few
CDR3 protein: CASAGRNNEQFF
CDR3 DNA: TGTGCCAGCGCGGGGAGAAACAATGAGCAGTTCTTC

D gene: TRBD1
J gene: TRBJ2-3
V gene: TRBV10-3
clone size: NA
CDR3 protein: CAISEGTGERGTQYF
CDR3 DNA: TGTGCCATCAGTGAGGGGACAGGGGAGCGAGGTACGCAGTATTTT

D gene: TRBD1
J gene: TRBJ1-4
V gene: TRBV28
clone size: NA
CDR3 protein: CASRILQGQGKLFF
CDR3 DNA: TGTGCCAGCAGAATCCTTCAGGGACAGGGAAAACTGTTTTTT

D gene: NA
J gene: TRBJ2-7
V gene: TRBV18
clone size: NA
CDR3 protein: CASSPLGTREEQYF
CDR3 DNA: TGTGCCAGCTCACCGCTTGGGACCAGGGAAGAGCAGTACTTC

D gene: NA
J gene: TRBJ2-2
V gene: TRBV20-1
clone size: NA
CDR3 protein: CSANGGPGTGELFF
CDR3 DNA: TGCAGTGCAAATGGGGGGCCGGGAACCGGGGAGCTGTTTTTT

D gene: TRBD2
J gene: TRBJ2-1
V gene: TRBV20-1
clone size: NA
CDR3 protein: CSARGTSGVLDEQFF
CDR3 DNA: TGCAGTGCTAGGGGGACTAGCGGGGTCTTGGATGAGCAGTTCTTC

D gene: NA
J gene: TRBJ2-7
V gene: TRBV7-9
clone size: few
CDR3 protein: CASSLDSGEQYF
CDR3 DNA: TGTGCCAGCAGCTTAGACAGCGGCGAGCAGTACTTC

D gene: NA
J gene: TRBJ2-3
V gene: TRBV7-2
clone size: NA
CDR3 protein: CASSLVFRGADTQYF
CDR3 DNA: TGTGCCAGCAGCTTAGTGTTCAGGGGCGCAGATACGCAGTATTTT

D gene: NA
J gene: TRBJ2-3
V gene: TRBV12-3/TRBV12-4
clone size: many
CDR3 protein: CASSLRRSDNTQYF
CDR3 DNA: TGTGCCAGCAGTTTACGGAGGAGCGACAATACGCAGTATTTT

D gene: NA
J gene: TRBJ2-7
V gene: TRBV11-2
clone size: NA
CDR3 protein: CASSFVASYSYEQYF
CDR3 DNA: TGTGCCAGCAGCTTCGTGGCCAGCTATTCCTACGAGCAGTACTTC

D gene: TRBD2
J gene: TRBJ2-3
V gene: TRBV7-8
clone size: few
CDR3 protein: CASSLVAGEDTQYF
CDR3 DNA: TGTGCCAGCAGCTTAGTCGCGGGAGAAGATACGCAGTATTTT

D gene: NA
J gene: TRBJ2-3
V gene: TRBV2
clone size: few
CDR3 protein: CASRRESGYTQYF
CDR3 DNA: TGTGCCAGTAGGCGGGAAAGTGGTTATACGCAGTATTTT

D gene: TRBD2
J gene: TRBJ2-5
V gene: TRBV6-5
clone size: NA
CDR3 protein: CASSYSTSGGQETQYF
CDR3 DNA: TGTGCCAGCAGTTACTCGACCAGCGGGGGGCAAGAGACCCAGTACTTC

D gene: TRBD2
J gene: TRBJ2-7
V gene: TRBV7-2
clone size: few
CDR3 protein: CASTHLPGTSGSYEQYF
CDR3 DNA: TGTGCCAGCACCCATCTCCCCGGGACTAGCGGTTCCTACGAGCAGTACTTC

D gene: TRBD1
J gene: TRBJ1-1
V gene: TRBV24-1
clone size: few
CDR3 protein: CATSDPGQGLMGTEAFF
CDR3 DNA: TGTGCCACCAGTGACCCCGGACAGGGTCTAATGGGTACTGAAGCTTTCTTT

D gene: TRBD1
J gene: TRBJ2-1
V gene: TRBV29-1
clone size: few
CDR3 protein: CSVKDRGGYNEQFF
CDR3 DNA: TGCAGCGTTAAAGACAGGGGGGGGTACAATGAGCAGTTCTTC

D gene: NA
J gene: TRBJ1-2
V gene: TRBV4-3
clone size: NA
CDR3 protein: CASSQTELGGYTF
CDR3 DNA: TGCGCCAGCAGCCAAACTGAACTAGGGGGCTACACCTTC

D gene: NA
J gene: TRBJ2-5
V gene: TRBV29-1
clone size: few
CDR3 protein: CSAQIEETQYF
CDR3 DNA: TGCAGCGCTCAGATTGAAGAGACCCAGTACTTC

D gene: NA
J gene: TRBJ2-1
V gene: TRBV11-2
clone size: once
CDR3 protein: CASSLGTTNYNEQFF
CDR3 DNA: TGTGCCAGCAGCTTAGGGACTACGAACTACAATGAGCAGTTCTTC

D gene: NA
J gene: TRBJ2-3
V gene: TRBV5-1
clone size: many
CDR3 protein: CASTDGGTDTQYF
CDR3 DNA: TGCGCCAGCACCGACGGAGGGACAGATACGCAGTATTTT

D gene: NA
J gene: TRBJ1-4
V gene: TRBV10-3
clone size: NA
CDR3 protein: CAIRRELGDEKLFF
CDR3 DNA: TGTGCCATCAGAAGGGAACTGGGAGATGAAAAACTGTTTTTT

D gene: NA
J gene: TRBJ2-1
V gene: TRBV6-2/TRBV6-3
clone size: few
CDR3 protein: CASSYRAYNEQFF
CDR3 DNA: TGTGCCAGCAGTTACCGAGCCTACAATGAGCAGTTCTTC

D gene: NA
J gene: TRBJ1-5
V gene: TRBV27
clone size: few
CDR3 protein: CASSLWGGRYQPQHF
CDR3 DNA: TGTGCCAGCAGTTTGTGGGGAGGGCGATATCAGCCCCAGCATTTT

D gene: NA
J gene: TRBJ1-5
V gene: TRBV19
clone size: many
CDR3 protein: CASKRQDQPQHF
CDR3 DNA: TGTGCCAGTAAGCGACAAGATCAGCCCCAGCATTTT

D gene: TRBD2
J gene: TRBJ2-5
V gene: TRBV20-1
clone size: NA
CDR3 protein: CSARGLRQETQYF
CDR3 DNA: TGCAGTGCTAGGGGACTACGACAAGAGACCCAGTACTTC

D gene: NA
J gene: TRBJ1-1
V gene: TRBV20-1
clone size: few
CDR3 protein: CSARDLTGFNTEAFF
CDR3 DNA: TGCAGTGCTAGAGACCTCACAGGGTTTAACACTGAAGCTTTCTTT

D gene: NA
J gene: TRBJ2-3
V gene: TRBV20-1
clone size: few
CDR3 protein: CSAHWSGTDTQYF
CDR3 DNA: TGCAGTGCTCATTGGTCGGGTACAGATACGCAGTATTTT

D gene: NA
J gene: TRBJ1-1
V gene: TRBV30
clone size: many
CDR3 protein: CAWSSLVMNTEAFF
CDR3 DNA: TGTGCCTGGAGTTCGTTGGTCATGAACACTGAAGCTTTCTTT

D gene: NA
J gene: TRBJ2-1
V gene: TRBV12-3/TRBV12-4
clone size: many
CDR3 protein: CASSGGQYNEQFF
CDR3 DNA: TGTGCCAGCAGTGGAGGACAGTACAATGAGCAGTTCTTC

D gene: TRBD2
J gene: TRBJ2-5
V gene: TRBV28
clone size: few
CDR3 protein: CASSLWSSGRFQETQYF
CDR3 DNA: TGTGCCAGCAGTTTATGGTCTAGCGGGCGATTTCAAGAGACCCAGTACTTC

D gene: TRBD2
J gene: TRBJ2-2
V gene: TRBV30
clone size: NA
CDR3 protein: CAWSVRLAAGELFF
CDR3 DNA: TGTGCCTGGAGTGTACGACTAGCGGCCGGGGAGCTGTTTTTT

D gene: NA
J gene: TRBJ2-7
V gene: TRBV4-3
clone size: many
CDR3 protein: CASSQDVRRDRRPYEQYF
CDR3 DNA: TGCGCCAGCAGCCAAGATGTTCGCCGGGACCGAAGGCCCTACGAGCAGTACTTC

D gene: NA
J gene: TRBJ2-1
V gene: TRBV6-2/TRBV6-3
clone size: few
CDR3 protein: CASGDSYNEQFF
CDR3 DNA: TGTGCCAGCGGAGACTCCTACAATGAGCAGTTCTTC

D gene: TRBD1
J gene: TRBJ2-5
V gene: TRBV11-2
clone size: many
CDR3 protein: CASSQGVPETQYF
CDR3 DNA: TGTGCCAGCAGCCAGGGGGTACCGGAGACCCAGTACTTC

D gene: NA
J gene: TRBJ2-2
V gene: TRBV7-2
clone size: few
CDR3 protein: CASSRAASTGELFF
CDR3 DNA: TGTGCCAGCAGCCGGGCAGCGTCCACCGGGGAGCTGTTTTTT

D gene: TRBD2
J gene: TRBJ2-7
V gene: TRBV6-1
clone size: few
CDR3 protein: CASSEDSSGAYEQYF
CDR3 DNA: TGTGCCAGCAGTGAAGATTCTAGCGGGGCCTACGAGCAGTACTTC

D gene: NA
J gene: TRBJ2-2
V gene: TRBV3-1
clone size: many
CDR3 protein: CASSQGGAGGGELFF
CDR3 DNA: TGTGCCAGCAGCCAAGGGGGTGCAGGCGGCGGGGAGCTGTTTTTT

D gene: NA
J gene: TRBJ1-6
V gene: TRBV10-3
clone size: few
CDR3 protein: CAISEGGSNNSPLHF
CDR3 DNA: TGTGCCATCAGTGAGGGAGGGTCAAATAATTCACCCCTCCACTTT

D gene: NA
J gene: TRBJ2-4
V gene: TRBV27
clone size: few
CDR3 protein: CASSSRTAQYF
CDR3 DNA: TGTGCCAGCAGTTCCCGGACGGCGCAGTACTTC

D gene: TRBD2
J gene: TRBJ2-6
V gene: TRBV20-1
clone size: many
CDR3 protein: CSARYGTSGGLGANVLTF
CDR3 DNA: TGCAGTGCGAGATATGGGACTAGCGGGGGTCTGGGGGCCAACGTCCTGACTTTC

D gene: NA
J gene: TRBJ2-7
V gene: TRBV9
clone size: few
CDR3 protein: CASSVFPGYEQYF
CDR3 DNA: TGTGCCAGCAGCGTATTCCCGGGATACGAGCAGTACTTC

D gene: TRBD2
J gene: TRBJ2-1
V gene: TRBV20-1
clone size: few
CDR3 protein: CSASLASGGTEFF
CDR3 DNA: TGCAGTGCTAGCCTGGCTAGCGGGGGGACCGAGTTCTTC

D gene: NA
J gene: TRBJ2-7
V gene: TRBV18
clone size: NA
CDR3 protein: CASSPPSGSYEQYF
CDR3 DNA: TGTGCCAGCTCACCACCCTCAGGCTCCTACGAGCAGTACTTC